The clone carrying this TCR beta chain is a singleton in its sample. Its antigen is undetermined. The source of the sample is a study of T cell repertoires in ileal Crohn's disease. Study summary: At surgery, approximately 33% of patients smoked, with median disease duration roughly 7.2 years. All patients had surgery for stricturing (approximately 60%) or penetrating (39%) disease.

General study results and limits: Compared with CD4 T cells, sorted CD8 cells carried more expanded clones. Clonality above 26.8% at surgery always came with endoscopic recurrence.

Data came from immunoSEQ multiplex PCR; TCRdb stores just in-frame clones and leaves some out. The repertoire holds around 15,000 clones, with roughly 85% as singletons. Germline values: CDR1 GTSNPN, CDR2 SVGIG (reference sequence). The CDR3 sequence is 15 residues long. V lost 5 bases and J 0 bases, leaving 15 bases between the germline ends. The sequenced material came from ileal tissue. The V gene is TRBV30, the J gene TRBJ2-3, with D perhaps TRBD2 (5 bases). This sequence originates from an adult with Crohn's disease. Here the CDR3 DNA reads TGTGCCTGGGTTGGGAGTACCTCTAGCACAGATACGCAGTATTTT. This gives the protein CAWVGSTSSTDTQYF.